Detailed here is one T cell receptor beta chain. TCRdb's copy holds only in-frame clones and misses some; the assay was immunoSEQ multiplex PCR. The repertoire consists of about 190,000 clones, with about four fifths occurring once and the leading ten covering roughly 4.6%. V was pared by 0 bases and J by 6 bases, with 7 bases of the junction left unmatched. CDR1 is ENHRY and CDR2 is SYGVKD in the germline V gene. There are 17 residues in the CDR3. The data were taken from a study of blood T cell repertoires in COVID-19. The TCR originated in a woman between 65 and 79 years old with active or convalescent COVID-19. The material sequenced was peripheral blood. V usage is TRBV10-3 and J usage is TRBJ2-1; 11 nucleotides align to TRBD2. CDR3 nucleotides: TGTGCCATCAGTGAGTCGACAGGTAGCGGGAGGGCCAATGAGCAGTTCTTC. Its translation: CAISESTGSGRANEQFF.